The 18 T cell receptor beta chains given below trace back to one sample, sequenced in a study of CXCR3-negative and CXCR3-positive naive CD8 T cells. All TRB cDNA libraries came from 5' RACE performed with UMI labels. For each CDR3 protein, TCRdb gives one entry from its re-call of the 5' RACE reads, without DNA. Here the sample table reports roughly 48,000 distinct CDR3 sequences. Sequences were obtained from memory CD8+ T cells from blood. These receptor sequences come from a human donor in good health. Some clones in this sample may be carry-over from other donors' samples.

The chain joins TRBV7-9 to TRBJ2-5; TCRdb indicates TRBD2, and absent DNA this call remains unverified. Germline CDR1 is SEHNR and CDR2 is FQNEAQ (reference sequence). The CDR3 has 18 residues. This CDR3 is CASSSALGTSGAQETQYF.

The chain is built from TRBV4-3 and TRBJ2-3. The CDR3 has 14 amino acids. The germline gives CDR1 LGHNA, CDR2 YSLEER. CDR3 sequence: CASSQDTGTDTQYF.

This chain uses TRBV7-2 with TRBJ2-1; TCRdb lists TRBD2, though no DNA is available to test this call. The CDR3 loop spans 17 amino acids. Germline assignment: CDR1 SGHTA and CDR2 FQGNSA. CDR3 residues: CASSRGLAGANWDEQFF.

This chain connects TRBV15 to TRBJ2-3; the D call of TRBD1 rests on TCRdb alone, since no DNA is present to check it. The length of the CDR3 is 16 residues. Germline V gene sequence: CDR1 LNHNV, CDR2 YYDKDF (reference sequence). CDR3 loop: CATSRERGGPSDTQYF.

The CDR3 loop reads CSVDSAASAYNEQFF. This chain uses TRBV29-1 with TRBJ2-1; checking the TCRdb D call of TRBD1 is not possible without DNA. Germline V gene data show CDR1 as SQVTM and CDR2 as ANQGSEA. The CDR3 runs 15 residues.

V gene TRBV7-3 combines with J gene TRBJ2-1; checking the TCRdb D call of TRBD1 is not possible without DNA. The CDR3 sequence is 15 residues long. Germline CDR1 is SGHTA and CDR2 is FQGTGA. CDR3 sequence: CASSFGAPHYNEQFF.

V is TRBV12-3 or TRBV12-4 and J is TRBJ1-4. This CDR3 region has 17 residues. Here the CDR3 reads CASSLPEAATTNEKLFF.

This sequence joins TRBV29-1 and TRBJ2-7; as DNA is missing, the TRBD1 call by TCRdb cannot be tested. Germline V gene sequence: CDR1 SQVTM, CDR2 ANQGSEA. The CDR3 length is 16 residues. The CDR3 sequence: CSVDGFRGTDSYEQYF.

This rearrangement joins TRBV29-1 to TRBJ2-7; the D call from TCRdb, TRBD1, cannot be confirmed without DNA. CDR3 length equals 13 residues. Per germline, CDR1 SQVTM and CDR2 ANQGSEA. CDR3 sequence: CSVEGTPSYEQYF.

J is TRBJ1-2 and V is TRBV29-1. CDR1 and CDR2 from the germline V gene are SQVTM and ANQGSEA. The CDR3 has 11 amino acids. The CDR3 protein is CSVTSLFGYTF.

This chain uses TRBV18 with TRBJ2-6; TCRdb lists TRBD1, though no DNA is available to test this call. Looked up from germline, CDR1 is KGHSH and CDR2 is LQKENI. The CDR3 sequence is 20 residues long. The CDR3 reads CASSLHPQGDIGSGANVLTF. Using reference TRBV18 and TRBJ2-6 for the parts outside the CDR3, the full variable domain is NAGVMQNPRHLVRRRGQEARLRCSPMKGHSHVYWYRQLPEEGLKFMVYLQKENIIDESGMPKERFSAEFPKEGPSILRIQQVVRGDSAAYFCASSLHPQGDIGSGANVLTFGAGSRLTVL.

The chain is built from TRBV3-1 and TRBJ2-2. The CDR3 is 14 amino acids. The germline gives CDR1 LGHDT, CDR2 YNNKEL (reference sequence). CDR3 amino acids: CASSPHLERGELFF.

This rearrangement joins TRBV28 to TRBJ1-2. Germline loops: CDR1 MDHEN, CDR2 SYDVKM. The CDR3 spans 20 residues. CDR3 region: CASSFKGGSLESVDGLGYTF.

V and J are TRBV28 and TRBJ2-1. The CDR3 is 15 residues long. Germline V gene data show CDR1 as MDHEN and CDR2 as SYDVKM. CDR3 loop: CASGPRQSSYNEQFF.

The V and J genes are TRBV29-1 and TRBJ2-5; TCRdb names TRBD2, which stays unverified in the absence of DNA. CDR3 size: 13 residues. Germline V gives CDR1 SQVTM, CDR2 ANQGSEA. The CDR3 protein is CSAERRSGETQYF.

The chain combines TRBV6-5 with TRBJ2-6; without DNA, the TCRdb call of TRBD2 cannot be checked. The CDR3 has 18 residues. Per germline, CDR1 MNHEY and CDR2 SVGAGI. The CDR3: CASSYYRDYRSGANVLTF.

This chain joins TRBV15 and TRBJ2-7; TCRdb picks TRBD1, but there is no DNA to check that call. This CDR3 has 14 residues. The germline V gene has CDR1 LNHNV and CDR2 YYDKDF (reference sequence). CDR3 sequence: CATALGLRRGEQYF.

The genes are TRBV29-1 and TRBJ1-2; absent DNA, TCRdb's TRBD1 call cannot be checked. The CDR3 totals 14 residues. The germline V gene has CDR1 SQVTM and CDR2 ANQGSEA. CDR3 loop: CSVTFSGGVYGYTF.